This TCR beta chain was sequenced in a study of shared clonotypes between healthy human individuals. Clones were sequenced by immunoSEQ multiplex PCR, and TCRdb holds only the in-frame ones, with some missing. The sample yields about 2.3 million clones, around 92% seen once. Germline V gene sequence: CDR1 SGDLS, CDR2 YYNGEE. Trimming at V came to 4 bases and at J to 8 bases, leaving 15 bases not matched to a gene. The length of the CDR3 is 16 residues. This chain uses TRBV9 with TRBJ2-1; 7 bases line up with TRBD2. Sequencing used naive CD4+ T cells from PBMCs. Subset: CD45RA+ positively selected. This receptor was identified in a man between 18 and 35 years old in good health. Some clones in this sample may be carry-over from other donors' samples. The DNA for the CDR3 is TGTGCCAGCAGCCCAAGACTTGGGGGAGGGTTGGATGAGCAGTTCTTC. This sequence encodes CASSPRLGGGLDEQFF. Complete variable domain (other parts from reference TRBV9 and TRBJ2-1): DSGVTQTPKHLITATGQRVTLRCSPRSGDLSVYWYQQSLDQGLQFLIQYYNGEERAKGNILERFSAQQFPDLHSELNLSSLELGDSALYFCASSPRLGGGLDEQFFGPGTRLTVL.